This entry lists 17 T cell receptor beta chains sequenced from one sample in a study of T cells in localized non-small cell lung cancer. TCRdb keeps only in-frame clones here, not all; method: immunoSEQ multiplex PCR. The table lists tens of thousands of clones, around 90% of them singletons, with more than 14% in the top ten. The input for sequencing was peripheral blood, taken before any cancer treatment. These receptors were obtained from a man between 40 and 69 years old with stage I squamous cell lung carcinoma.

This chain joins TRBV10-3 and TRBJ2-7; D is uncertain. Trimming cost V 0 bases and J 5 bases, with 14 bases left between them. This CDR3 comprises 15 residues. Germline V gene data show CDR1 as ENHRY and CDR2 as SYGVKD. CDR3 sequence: CAISESIRPGDEQYF. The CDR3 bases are TGTGCCATCAGTGAGTCGATCCGTCCGGGCGACGAGCAGTACTTC.

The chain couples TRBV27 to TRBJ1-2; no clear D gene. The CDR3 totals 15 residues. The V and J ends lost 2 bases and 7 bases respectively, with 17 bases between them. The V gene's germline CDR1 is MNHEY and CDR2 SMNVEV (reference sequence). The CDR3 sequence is CASSLERNSLSGYTF. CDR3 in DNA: TGTGCCAGCAGTTTAGAGAGGAACAGCCTTAGTGGCTACACCTTC.

The CDR3 bases are TGTGCCAGCAGTGCGCTCGGGACAGCGGTGGAGTACGAGCAGTACTTC. Its translation is CASSALGTAVEYEQYF. The rearrangement uses TRBV25-1 and TRBJ2-7, with 7 bases matching TRBD1. The CDR3 totals 16 residues. Trimming took 4 bases from V and 4 from J; bases not matched to a gene: 13. Germline V gene data show CDR1 as MGHDK and CDR2 as SYGVNS.

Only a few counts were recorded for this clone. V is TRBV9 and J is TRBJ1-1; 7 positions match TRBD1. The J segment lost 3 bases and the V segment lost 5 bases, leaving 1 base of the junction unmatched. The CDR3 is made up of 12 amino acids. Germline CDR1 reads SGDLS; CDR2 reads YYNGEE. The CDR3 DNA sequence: TGTGCCAGCAGTACAGGGGACACTGAAGCTTTCTTT. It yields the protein CASSTGDTEAFF.

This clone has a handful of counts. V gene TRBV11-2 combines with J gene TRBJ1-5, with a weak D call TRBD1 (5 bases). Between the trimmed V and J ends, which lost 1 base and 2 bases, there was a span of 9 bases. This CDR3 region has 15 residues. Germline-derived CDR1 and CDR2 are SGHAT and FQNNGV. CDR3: CASSLGQGGNQPQHF. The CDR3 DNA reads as TGTGCCAGCAGCTTAGGCCAGGGAGGCAATCAGCCCCAGCATTTT.

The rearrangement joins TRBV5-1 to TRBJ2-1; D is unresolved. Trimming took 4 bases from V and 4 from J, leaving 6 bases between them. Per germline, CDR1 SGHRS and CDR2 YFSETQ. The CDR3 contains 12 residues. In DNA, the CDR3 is TGCGCCAGCAGCCCAGAGTACAATGAGCAGTTCTTC. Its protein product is CASSPEYNEQFF.

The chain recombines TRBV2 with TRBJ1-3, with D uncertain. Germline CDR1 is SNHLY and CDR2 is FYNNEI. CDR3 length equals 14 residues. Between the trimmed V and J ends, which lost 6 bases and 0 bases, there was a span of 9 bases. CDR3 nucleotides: TGTGCCAGCAGGGTATTCGACTCTGGAAACACCATATATTTT. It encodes CASRVFDSGNTIYF.

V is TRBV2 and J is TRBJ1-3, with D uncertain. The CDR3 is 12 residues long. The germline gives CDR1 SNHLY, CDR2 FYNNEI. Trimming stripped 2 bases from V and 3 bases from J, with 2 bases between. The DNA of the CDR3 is TGTGCCAGCAGTGAAAATGGAAACACCATATATTTT. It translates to CASSENGNTIYF.

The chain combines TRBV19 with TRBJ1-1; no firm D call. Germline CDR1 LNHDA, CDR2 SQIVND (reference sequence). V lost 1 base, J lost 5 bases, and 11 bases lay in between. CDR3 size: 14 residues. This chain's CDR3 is CASSIAEGRTEAFF. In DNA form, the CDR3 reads TGTGCCAGTAGTATAGCCGAGGGTCGGACTGAAGCTTTCTTT. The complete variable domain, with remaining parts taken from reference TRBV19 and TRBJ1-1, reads DGGITQSPKYLFRKEGQNVTLSCEQNLNHDAMYWYRQDPGQGLRLIYYSQIVNDFQKGDIAEGYSVSREKKESFPLTVTSAQKNPTAFYLCASSIAEGRTEAFFGQGTRLTVV.

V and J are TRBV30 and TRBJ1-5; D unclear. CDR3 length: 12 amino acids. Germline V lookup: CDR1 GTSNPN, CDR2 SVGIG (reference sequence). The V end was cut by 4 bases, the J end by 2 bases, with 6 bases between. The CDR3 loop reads CAWNDGNQPQHF. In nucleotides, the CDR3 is TGTGCCTGGAATGATGGCAATCAGCCCCAGCATTTT. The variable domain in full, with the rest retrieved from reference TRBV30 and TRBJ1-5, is SQTIHQWPATLVQPVGSPLSLECTVEGTSNPNLYWYRQAAGRGLQLLFYSVGIGQISSEVPQNLSASRPQDRQFILSSKKLLLSDSGFYLCAWNDGNQPQHFGDGTRLSIL.

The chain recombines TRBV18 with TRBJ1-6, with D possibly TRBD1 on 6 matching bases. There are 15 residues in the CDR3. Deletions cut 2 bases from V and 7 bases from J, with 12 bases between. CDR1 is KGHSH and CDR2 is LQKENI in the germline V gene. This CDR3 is CASSPNQGSNSPLHF. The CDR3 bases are TGTGCCAGCTCACCAAATCAGGGGTCGAATTCACCCCTCCACTTT.

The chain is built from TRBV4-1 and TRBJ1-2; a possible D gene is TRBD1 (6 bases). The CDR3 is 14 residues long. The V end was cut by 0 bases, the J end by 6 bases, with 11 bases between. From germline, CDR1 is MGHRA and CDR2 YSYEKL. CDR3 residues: CASSQEQGWNGYTF. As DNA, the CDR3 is TGCGCCAGCAGCCAAGAACAGGGATGGAATGGCTACACCTTC.

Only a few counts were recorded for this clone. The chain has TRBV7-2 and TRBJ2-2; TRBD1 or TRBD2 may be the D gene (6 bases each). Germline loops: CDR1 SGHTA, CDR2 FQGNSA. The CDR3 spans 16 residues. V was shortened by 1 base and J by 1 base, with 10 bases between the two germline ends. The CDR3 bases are TGTGCCAGCAGCTTAGGGGGGGCTCTGAACACCGGGGAGCTGTTTTTT. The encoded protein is CASSLGGALNTGELFF.

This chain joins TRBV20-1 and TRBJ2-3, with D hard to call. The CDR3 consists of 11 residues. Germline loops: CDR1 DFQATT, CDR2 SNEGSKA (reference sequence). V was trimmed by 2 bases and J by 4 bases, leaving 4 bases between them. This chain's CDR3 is CSARMADTQYF. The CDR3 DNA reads TGCAGTGCTAGAATGGCAGATACGCAGTATTTT.

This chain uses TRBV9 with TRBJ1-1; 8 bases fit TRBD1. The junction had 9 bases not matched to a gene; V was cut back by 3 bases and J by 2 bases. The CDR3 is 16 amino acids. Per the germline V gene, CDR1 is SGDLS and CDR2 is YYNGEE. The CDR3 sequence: CASSAGGTGLNTEAFF. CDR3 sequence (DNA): TGTGCCAGCAGCGCCGGGGGGACAGGTCTTAACACTGAAGCTTTCTTT.

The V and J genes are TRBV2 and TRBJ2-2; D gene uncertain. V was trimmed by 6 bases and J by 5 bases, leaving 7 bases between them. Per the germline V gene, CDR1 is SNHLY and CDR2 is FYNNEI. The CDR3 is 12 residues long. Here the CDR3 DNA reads TGTGCCAGCAGGACAAGGACCGGGGAGCTGTTTTTT. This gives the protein CASRTRTGELFF.

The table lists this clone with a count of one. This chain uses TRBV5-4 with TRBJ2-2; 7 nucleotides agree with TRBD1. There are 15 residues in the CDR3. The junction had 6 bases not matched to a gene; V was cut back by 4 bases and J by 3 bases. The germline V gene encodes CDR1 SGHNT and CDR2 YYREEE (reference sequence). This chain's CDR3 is CASSKGTDYTGELFF. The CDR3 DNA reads TGTGCCAGCAGCAAAGGGACAGACTACACCGGGGAGCTGTTTTTT.